This T cell receptor (beta chain) was captured in a study of blood T cells in healthy people across ages. The overall study: Capture via template switching afforded approximately one barcoded beta molecule per two T cells. The study's findings and limits: The study regarded diversity estimates from one million T cells as underestimates. It was found that TCR beta diversity correlated strongly with the percentage of naive T cells.

In regard to this clonotype: Its antigen remains unidentified.

With a J-beta primer mix and a sample-barcoded 5' primer, a second PCR ran roughly 6 to 11 cycles. TCRdb itself ran the 5' RACE reads through MiXCR, one entry per CDR3 protein. The sample consists of more than 800,000 distinct CDR3 sequences, 40% to 45% of them appearing once. This CDR3 comprises 13 residues. The V gene's germline CDR1 is SGHRS and CDR2 YFSETQ. Trimming removed 4 bases from V and 6 bases from J, with 12 bases in between. This chain uses TRBV5-1 with TRBJ2-3; D uncertain. Sequenced: blood. The clonotype was recovered from a woman aged 60-75 years in good health. The CDR3 bases are TGCGCCAGCAGCGCCGCCGTTGACGATACGCAGTATTTT. This codes for CASSAAVDDTQYF.